The clone carrying this TCR beta chain was counted once. The sample comes from a study of OX40 agonist ivuxolimab in advanced cancers. The CDR3 is 13 amino acids. V dropped 7 bases and J dropped 8; count of bases not matched to a gene: 10. Per the germline V gene, CDR1 is SQVTM and CDR2 is ANQGSEA. Assay used: immunoSEQ multiplex PCR; TCRdb lists only in-frame clones, some missing. The sample contains about 98,000 clones, roughly 89% of which appear only once. The receptor comes from an adult with an advanced solid tumor such as melanoma, head and neck, liver or kidney cancer. The V call is TRBV29-1, the J call TRBJ2-3; 9 positions agree with TRBD1. Sample: CD4+ or CD8+ T cells sorted from blood, taken in a trial of the OX40 agonist ivuxolimab. CDR3 coding DNA: TGCAGCGCCGCCGGGACAGGGTTTAGTACGCAGTATTTT. Protein: CSAAGTGFSTQYF.